This T cell receptor beta chain originates from a study of T cells in Graves' hyperthyroidism and ophthalmopathy. Germline CDR1 PRHDT, CDR2 FYEKMQ (reference sequence). Deletions cut 5 bases from V and 0 bases from J, with 11 bases between. The CDR3 is 14 amino acids. Using RNA transcripts as the source, TCR beta CDR3 regions were amplified. HTBI primers were employed in a first-round RT-PCR of the TCR CDR3. MiXCR was run by TCRdb on the multiplex PCR reads, yielding one entry per CDR3 protein. This sample yields roughly 560,000 distinct CDR3 sequences, of which around 15% are seen a single time; about 3.9% belongs to the top ten. Study-wide findings and caveats: Ophthalmopathy cases were set apart from stable hyperthyroidism by a 13 V-J model.

An approximately 9.8 ml volume of fresh peripheral blood provided the PBMCs. With regard to this clonotype: Antigen specificity is unknown.

The chain is built from TRBV13 and TRBJ2-7; D gene unclear. The material sequenced was blood. The receptor was derived from a middle-aged woman with Graves' ophthalmopathy. The CDR3 region is CASSHRGNSYEQYF. Here the CDR3 DNA reads TGTGCCAGCAGCCACCGCGGCAACTCCTACGAGCAGTACTTC. Drawing the rest from reference TRBV13 and TRBJ2-7, the complete variable domain is AAGVIQSPRHLIKEKRETATLKCYPIPRHDTVYWYQQGPGQDPQFLISFYEKMQSDKGSIPDRFSAQQFSDYHSELNMSSLELGDSALYFCASSHRGNSYEQYFGPGTRLTVT.